This note documents a single T cell receptor beta chain sequence. The CDR3 extends over 15 amino acids. V shed 3 bases and J 8 bases; nucleotides not matched to a gene: 10. CDR1 and CDR2 from the germline V gene are SGDLS and YYNGEE. This sample is part of a study of control samples from healthy donors and cancer patients. Some clones are missing from TCRdb's copy, which holds only in-frame ones; the method was immunoSEQ multiplex PCR. The sample lists under 200,000 clones; 90% to 95% were seen once. What was sequenced was blood. This TCR derives from a woman between 40 and 50 years old in good health. V gene TRBV9 combines with J gene TRBJ1-4, with TRBD1 identical over 7 bases. CDR3 sequence (DNA): TGTGCCAGCAGCGGAGACAGGGTGGAAGAGGAAAAACTGTTTTTT. Translation: CASSGDRVEEEKLFF.